What follows describes a single T cell receptor beta chain. Data came from immunoSEQ multiplex PCR; TCRdb stores just in-frame clones and leaves some out. Of roughly 88,000 clones detected, just over 90% appear once; the ten largest clones hold over 0.75%. The CDR3 extends over 13 amino acids. CDR1 and CDR2 from the germline V gene are MNHEY and SMNVEV (reference sequence). V lost 5 bases and J lost 8; bases outside the gene matches: 8. The sample originates from a study of control samples from healthy donors and cancer patients. The chain links TRBV27 to TRBJ1-2; 7 bases are shared with TRBD1. This sequence originates from a woman in her twenties or thirties in good health. The sample comprised blood. The CDR3 loop reads CASSPRQGSGYTF. As DNA, the CDR3 is TGTGCCAGCAGTCCTCGACAGGGAAGCGGCTACACCTTC.